This T cell receptor beta chain was documented in a study of T cell repertoires in cytomegalovirus infection. Study-wide results and caveats: CMV-specific TCR beta clonotypes restricted by HLA-C were the ones dominating the ex vivo response.

This clonotype was counted between two and nine times. What it recognizes is unknown. Looked up from germline, CDR1 is SGHTA and CDR2 is FQGNSA. This CDR3 has 12 amino acids. V was cut by 1 base and J by 6 bases, with 4 bases left in between. TCRdb reprocessed the reads with MiXCR, giving one entry per CDR3 protein. There are about 400,000 distinct CDR3 sequences in the sample; around a third occur only once, and approximately 15% lies in the top ten. The specimen comprised cultured PBMCs, sampled from culture after CMV antigen stimulation. The receptor comes from a human donor in good health (CMV status not recorded). Some clones in this sample may be carry-over from other donors' samples. The rearrangement joins TRBV7-2 to TRBJ2-4; D ambiguous. This chain's CDR3 is CASSLGANIQYF. CDR3 sequence (DNA): TGTGCCAGCAGCTTAGGGGCAAACATTCAGTACTTC.